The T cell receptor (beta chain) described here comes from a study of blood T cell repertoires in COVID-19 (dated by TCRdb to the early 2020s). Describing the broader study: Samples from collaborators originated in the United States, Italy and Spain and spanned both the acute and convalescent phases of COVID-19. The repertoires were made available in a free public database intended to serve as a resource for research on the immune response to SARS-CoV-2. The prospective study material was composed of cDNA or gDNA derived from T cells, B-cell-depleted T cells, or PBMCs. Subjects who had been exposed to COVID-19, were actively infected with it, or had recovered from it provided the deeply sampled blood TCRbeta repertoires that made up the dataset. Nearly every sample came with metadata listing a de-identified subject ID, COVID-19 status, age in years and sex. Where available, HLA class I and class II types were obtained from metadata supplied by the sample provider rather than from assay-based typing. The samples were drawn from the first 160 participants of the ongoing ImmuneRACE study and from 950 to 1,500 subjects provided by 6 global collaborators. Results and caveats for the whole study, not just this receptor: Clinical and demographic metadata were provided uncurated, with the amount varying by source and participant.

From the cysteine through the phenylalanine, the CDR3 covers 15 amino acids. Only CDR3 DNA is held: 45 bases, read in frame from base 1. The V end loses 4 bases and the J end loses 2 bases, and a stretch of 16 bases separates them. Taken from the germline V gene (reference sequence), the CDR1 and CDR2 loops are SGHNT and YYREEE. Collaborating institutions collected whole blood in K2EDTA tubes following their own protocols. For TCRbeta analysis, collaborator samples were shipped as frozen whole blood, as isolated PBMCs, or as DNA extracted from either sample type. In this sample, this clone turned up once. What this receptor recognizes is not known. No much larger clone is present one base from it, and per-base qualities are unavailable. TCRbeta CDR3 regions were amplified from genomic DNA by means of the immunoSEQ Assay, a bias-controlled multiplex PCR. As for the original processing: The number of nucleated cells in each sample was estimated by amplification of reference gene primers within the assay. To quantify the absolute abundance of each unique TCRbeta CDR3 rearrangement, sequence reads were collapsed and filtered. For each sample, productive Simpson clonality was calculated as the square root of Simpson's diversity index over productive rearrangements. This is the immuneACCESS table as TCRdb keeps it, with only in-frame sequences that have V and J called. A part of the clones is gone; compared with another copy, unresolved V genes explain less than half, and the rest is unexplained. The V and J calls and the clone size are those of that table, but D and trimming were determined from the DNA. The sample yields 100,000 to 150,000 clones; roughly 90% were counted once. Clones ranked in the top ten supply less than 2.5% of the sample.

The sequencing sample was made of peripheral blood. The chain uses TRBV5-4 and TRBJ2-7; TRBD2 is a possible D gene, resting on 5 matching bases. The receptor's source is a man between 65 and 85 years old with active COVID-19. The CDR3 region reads CASSGPGGFPYEQYF. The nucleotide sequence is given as TGTGCCAGCAGCGGCCCCGGCGGGTTCCCCTACGAGCAGTACTTC.